The 26 T cell receptor beta chains given below trace back to one sample, sequenced in a study of shared clonotypes between healthy human individuals. Libraries were prepared by immunoSEQ multiplex PCR; TCRdb keeps only in-frame clonotypes and omits some of them. The table has 600,000 or so clones, about 98% seen once. As defined, naive CD8 cells were CD45RO-negative and positively selected for CCR7, with terminally differentiated effector memory CD45RA+ cells excluded. Sequenced sample: naive CD8+ T cells sorted from blood. The receptors come from a man under 40 in good health.

Of note for this clone: The sample has other DNA sequences that encode this CDR3 too. The rearrangement links TRBV5-4 to TRBJ2-7; a possible D gene is TRBD1 (6 bases). The CDR3 has 13 amino acids. In germline, CDR1 is SGHNT, CDR2 YYREEE (reference sequence). The V gene lost 0 bases and the J gene lost 3 bases, with 7 bases spanning the gap. CDR3 region: CASSLDRDYEQYF. The CDR3 nucleotides are TGTGCCAGCAGCTTGGACAGGGACTACGAGCAGTACTTC.

The chain carries TRBV27 and TRBJ1-1; 7 bases are a match to TRBD1. This CDR3 has 14 residues. The germline CDR1 and CDR2 sequences are MNHEY and SMNVEV (reference sequence). V trimming: 6 bases; J trimming: 0 bases; junction bases outside the gene matches: 4. CDR3 sequence reads: CASSHRGMNTEAFF. The CDR3 DNA reads as TGTGCCAGCAGCCACAGGGGCATGAACACTGAAGCTTTCTTT.

The J gene is TRBJ2-3, the V gene TRBV7-9, with 7 positions matching TRBD1. Germline V gene sequence: CDR1 SEHNR, CDR2 FQNEAQ (reference sequence). CDR3 length: 14 amino acids. Trimming removed 6 bases from V and 1 base from J; junction bases left unmatched: 4. The CDR3 reads CASRVGTGTDTQYF. CDR3 DNA sequence: TGTGCCAGCAGGGTAGGGACAGGCACAGATACGCAGTATTTT.

In its sample, this clone was seen once. This chain links TRBV27 with TRBJ2-4; D may match TRBD1 or TRBD2 (6 bases each). The CDR3 has 15 amino acids. V was trimmed by 6 bases and J by 9 bases, leaving 21 bases between them. Germline CDR1 MNHEY, CDR2 SMNVEV (reference sequence). CDR3 region: CASRVLGGRDGIQYF. The CDR3 coding sequence is TGTGCCAGCAGAGTTCTAGGGGGGCGGGATGGCATTCAGTACTTC.

The chain uses TRBV7-8 and TRBJ2-5, with 7 bases matching TRBD2. The CDR3 runs 17 residues. Germline lookup yields CDR1 SGHVS and CDR2 FQNEAQ. The junction had 15 bases not matched to a gene; V was cut back by 4 bases and J by 4 bases. The CDR3 loop is CASSWQEGGLRGETQYF. Here the CDR3 DNA reads TGTGCCAGCAGCTGGCAAGAGGGAGGGCTGCGCGGAGAGACCCAGTACTTC.

The genes are TRBV4-1 and TRBJ2-7; D unclear. The CDR3 loop spans 13 amino acids. V lost 2 bases, J lost 3 bases, and 8 bases lay in between. CDR1 is MGHRA, CDR2 YSYEKL, per germline. The CDR3 DNA reads TGCGCCAGCAGCCAAAATAACGGCTACGAGCAGTACTTC. This codes for CASSQNNGYEQYF.

This clone was recorded once. The V gene is TRBV6-1, the J gene TRBJ2-7; D not resolved. The CDR3 is made up of 13 amino acids. Germline V lookup: CDR1 MNHNS, CDR2 SASEGT. Between the trimmed V and J ends, which lost 4 bases and 4 bases, there was a span of 11 bases. The CDR3 coding sequence is TGTGCCAGCAGTGTGGGGTCCCCTTACGAGCAGTACTTC. This gives the protein CASSVGSPYEQYF.

This clone was recorded only once. This rearrangement joins TRBV6-5 to TRBJ2-5; no reliable D call. V was clipped by 5 bases and J by 1 base, with 5 bases between them. CDR1 MNHEY and CDR2 SVGAGI come from the germline V gene. The CDR3 runs 12 residues. The chain's CDR3 is CASSLTQETQYF. The CDR3 DNA sequence: TGTGCCAGCAGTCTAACCCAAGAGACCCAGTACTTC.

This rearrangement joins TRBV11-1 to TRBJ2-7, with TRBD1 matching over 7 bases. The V gene's germline CDR1 is SGHAT and CDR2 FQDESV (reference sequence). V shed 1 base, J shed 2 bases, and the junction held 5 bases outside the gene matches. The CDR3 has 15 residues. The CDR3 sequence: CASSLEQGSTYEQYF. The CDR3 DNA reads TGTGCCAGCAGCTTAGAACAGGGGTCAACCTACGAGCAGTACTTC.

The rearrangement uses TRBV6-5 and TRBJ2-7; 7 nucleotides agree with TRBD2. J lost 0 bases, V lost 5 bases, and 1 base had no gene match. The CDR3 totals 13 residues. The germline V gene has CDR1 MNHEY and CDR2 SVGAGI. CDR3 DNA sequence: TGTGCCAGCAGTCCGGGGGGCTCCTACGAGCAGTACTTC. It is translated as CASSPGGSYEQYF.

This chain connects TRBV28 to TRBJ1-2, with TRBD1 matching 10 bases. V was clipped by 4 bases and J by 4 bases; unmatched bases: 6. Germline V CDR1 and CDR2: MDHEN, SYDVKM. There are 15 residues in the CDR3. The CDR3 DNA reads TGTGCCAGCAGTTATGCGGGACAGGGGTCCTATGGCTACACCTTC. This translates into CASSYAGQGSYGYTF.

V and J are TRBV29-1 and TRBJ2-1; D may match TRBD1 or TRBD2 (5 bases each). Germline assignment: CDR1 SQVTM and CDR2 ANQGSEA. CDR3 length: 10 amino acids. The CDR3 here is CLGPHEEQFF. As DNA, the CDR3 is TGCTTGGGACCCCATGAGGAGCAGTTCTTC.

V is TRBV4-1 and J is TRBJ2-3; D unclear. Germline V gene sequence: CDR1 MGHRA, CDR2 YSYEKL. The CDR3 sequence is 12 residues long. Trimming took off 3 bases at V and 3 bases at J, with 4 bases between the two ends. The CDR3 coding sequence is TGCGCCAGCAGCCAGACAACAGATACGCAGTATTTT. The encoded protein is CASSQTTDTQYF.

The V gene is TRBV6-5, the J gene TRBJ1-2; D is unresolved. CDR3 length: 15 amino acids. Trimming removed 10 bases at V and 0 bases at J, with 18 bases between. In germline, CDR1 is MNHEY, CDR2 SVGAGI. CDR3 sequence reads: CATRVGPLANYGYTF. Here the CDR3 DNA reads TGTGCCACCCGTGTGGGCCCTTTAGCTAACTATGGCTACACCTTC.

The rearrangement joins TRBV13 to TRBJ2-3, with D unresolved. Germline CDR1 is PRHDT and CDR2 is FYEKMQ (reference sequence). Trimming took 5 bases from V and 0 from J, leaving 9 bases between them. The CDR3 spans 14 residues. In DNA, the CDR3 is TGTGCCAGCAGCCTTGGGTCTAGCACAGATACGCAGTATTTT. This encodes CASSLGSSTDTQYF.

The chain has TRBV4-3 and TRBJ2-7, with 7 bases aligning to TRBD2. The CDR3 covers 14 residues. With V trimmed by 2 bases and J by 6 bases, 7 bases remained unmatched. Germline V gene data show CDR1 as LGHNA and CDR2 as YSLEER. The CDR3 sequence: CASSQRLSGGEQYF. DNA of the CDR3: TGCGCCAGCAGCCAAAGATTATCGGGGGGCGAGCAGTACTTC.

The genes are TRBV27 and TRBJ2-4; D might be TRBD1 or TRBD2, each matching 6 bases. V shed 5 bases and J shed 8 bases, with 19 bases lying between them. The CDR3 has 15 amino acids. The germline V gene has CDR1 MNHEY and CDR2 SMNVEV (reference sequence). The CDR3 loop is CASSRGPVGLDIQYF. The CDR3 DNA is TGTGCCAGCAGTCGGGGGCCAGTCGGGTTGGACATTCAGTACTTC.

The chain recombines TRBV28 with TRBJ2-7; D uncertain. This CDR3 has 14 residues. The germline V gene has CDR1 MDHEN and CDR2 SYDVKM. Trimming shortened V by 7 bases and J by 4 bases, and 17 bases separated the two germline ends. The CDR3, as DNA: TGTGCCAGCAATAAAGTTGGCCTCTCTTACGAGCAGTACTTC. This codes for CASNKVGLSYEQYF.

The rearrangement uses TRBV11-2 and TRBJ2-7; no clear D gene. The CDR3 consists of 13 residues. CDR1 is SGHAT and CDR2 is FQNNGV in the germline V gene. V lost 3 bases, J lost 1 base, and 7 bases lay in between. The CDR3 here is CASSLAESYEQYF. The DNA of the CDR3 is TGTGCCAGCAGCTTGGCGGAGTCCTACGAGCAGTACTTC.

This chain joins TRBV27 and TRBJ1-1; D gene uncertain. Looked up from germline, CDR1 is MNHEY and CDR2 is SMNVEV (reference sequence). The CDR3 is 13 amino acids. The V and J ends lost 5 bases and 1 base respectively, with 8 bases between them. The CDR3 region is CASSTYRNTEAFF. For the CDR3, the DNA is TGTGCCAGCAGTACATACAGGAACACTGAAGCTTTCTTT.

The chain is built from TRBV7-2 and TRBJ2-7; no clear D. V lost 5 bases, J lost 5 bases, and 16 bases lay in between. CDR1 SGHTA and CDR2 FQGNSA come from the germline V gene. This CDR3 is 14 amino acids long. Here the CDR3 reads CASSQSAGLDEQYF. CDR3 sequence (DNA): TGTGCCAGCAGCCAATCGGCCGGCCTTGACGAGCAGTACTTC.

The V and J genes are TRBV7-2 and TRBJ2-2; D call uncertain. The CDR3 consists of 14 residues. The V gene's germline CDR1 is SGHTA and CDR2 FQGNSA. V shed 1 base and J shed 4 bases, with 7 bases lying between them. CDR3 sequence (DNA): TGTGCCAGCAGCTTAGTAGGGCGCACCGGGGAGCTGTTTTTT. Translating it yields CASSLVGRTGELFF.

The J gene is TRBJ2-1, the V gene TRBV27, with 10 bases aligning to TRBD2. The germline gives CDR1 MNHEY, CDR2 SMNVEV (reference sequence). Unmatched junction bases numbered 10, after V lost 6 bases and J lost 8 bases. The CDR3 loop spans 15 amino acids. The CDR3 here is CASRPFSGGFDEQFF. The CDR3 nucleotides are TGTGCCAGCAGGCCTTTTAGCGGGGGGTTCGATGAGCAGTTCTTC.

The V and J genes are TRBV2 and TRBJ2-7; possibly TRBD1 for D (5 bases). The V gene lost 6 bases and the J gene lost 6 bases, with 15 bases spanning the gap. The CDR3 sequence is 13 residues long. Looked up from germline, CDR1 is SNHLY and CDR2 is FYNNEI. The CDR3: CASSQDNAFEQYF. In DNA, the CDR3 is TGTGCCAGCAGCCAGGACAACGCTTTCGAGCAGTACTTC.

The chain couples TRBV9 to TRBJ2-5; TRBD2 matches at 8 bases. From germline, CDR1 is SGDLS and CDR2 YYNGEE. The CDR3 is 18 residues long. V was clipped by 5 bases and J by 1 base; unmatched bases: 16. CDR3 nucleotides: TGTGCCAGCAGTCGTCAAGAGTTAGCGGGAAGATTCCAAGAGACCCAGTACTTC. Its translation: CASSRQELAGRFQETQYF.

This chain uses TRBV29-1 with TRBJ2-7; 11 positions match TRBD2. V lost 3 bases and J lost 3; bases outside the gene matches: 7. This CDR3 spans 15 amino acids. Germline V gives CDR1 SQVTM, CDR2 ANQGSEA. CDR3 residues: CSVERASGRHYEQYF. The CDR3 bases are TGCAGCGTTGAGAGGGCTAGCGGGAGGCACTACGAGCAGTACTTC.